This T cell receptor beta chain was retrieved from a study of cytomegalovirus exposure and HLA in healthy donors. V lost 1 base to trimming and J lost 4 bases; unmatched junction nucleotides: 1. The germline CDR1 and CDR2 sequences are LNHNV and YYDKDF (reference sequence). This CDR3 comprises 14 residues. 60 Vbeta and 13 Jbeta primers were used in PCR. Generated by immunoSEQ multiplex PCR, the TCRdb table keeps only in-frame clones and is missing some. The table includes under 130,000 clones, under 85% detected once. V gene TRBV15 combines with J gene TRBJ2-1; 7 bases are shared with TRBD1. The sequence derives from a man younger than 40 in good health and CMV-seronegative. Input material: PBMCs. The CDR3 loop reads CATSRGDSYNEQFF. CDR3 DNA sequence: TGTGCCACCAGCAGAGGGGACAGTTACAATGAGCAGTTCTTC.